Described below is a single T cell receptor (beta chain) sequence and its context. Per the germline V gene, CDR1 is MNHNS and CDR2 is SASEGT. V gave up 4 bases and J gave up 1 base; unmatched junction bases: 6. CDR3 length: 17 residues. This entry comes from a study of blood T cell repertoires in COVID-19. Overall study context: Researchers got acute and convalescent COVID-19 samples from the United States, Italy and Spain. Nucleic acid was either cDNA or gDNA, and it came from T cells, B-cell-depleted T cells, or PBMCs.

Repertoires were generated with immunoSEQ multiplex PCR, while TCRdb's copy carries only in-frame clones and drops some. The repertoire consists of roughly 45,000 clones, with approximately 80% occurring once and the leading ten covering more than 20%. The specimen sequenced was peripheral blood. This receptor was identified in a woman aged 55-69 years with acute or convalescent COVID-19. The chain employs TRBV6-1 and TRBJ1-6, with 8 bases identical to TRBD1. The CDR3 region has the DNA TGTGCCAGCAGTGGACCGGGACAGGCGTCCTATAATTCACCCCTCCACTTT. Protein sequence: CASSGPGQASYNSPLHF.